These 25 T cell receptor beta chains were sequenced from one sample in a study of technical replicates of blood from a handful of donors. Clones were sequenced by immunoSEQ multiplex PCR, and TCRdb holds only the in-frame ones, with some missing. Seen here are some 70,000 clones, about 90% observed once, and the top ten hold 0.38%. The sequenced sample consisted of T cells isolated from PBMCs. The origin of the receptors is a human donor in good health.

The J gene is TRBJ1-1, the V gene TRBV11-2; tentative D call: TRBD1 (6 bases). The CDR3 loop spans 14 amino acids. Deletions cut 4 bases from V and 1 base from J, with 10 bases between. Germline assignment: CDR1 SGHAT and CDR2 FQNNGV. CDR3 region: CASSYSGQNTEAFF. The CDR3 bases are TGTGCCAGCAGCTACTCGGGACAGAACACTGAAGCTTTCTTT.

This chain's CDR3 is CSGQVSYEQYF. CDR3 bases: TGCAGTGGGCAGGTCTCCTACGAGCAGTACTTC. The chain links TRBV20-1 to TRBJ2-7; D gene unclear. This CDR3 has 11 amino acids. V lost 7 bases to trimming and J lost 0 bases, with 7 bases between them. Germline CDR1 and CDR2: DFQATT and SNEGSKA (reference sequence).

The CDR3 protein is CASSQSVDQETQYF. As DNA, the CDR3 is TGTGCCAGCTCACAGTCCGTAGACCAAGAGACCCAGTACTTC. This chain connects TRBV18 to TRBJ2-5; D unresolved. The germline CDR1 and CDR2 sequences are KGHSH and LQKENI. CDR3 size: 14 residues. Trimming removed 4 bases from V and 0 bases from J, with 9 bases in between.

The chain links TRBV28 to TRBJ1-1, with 7 bases matching TRBD1. Germline trimming cut 6 bases from V and 0 bases from J; bases unmatched to any gene: 19. This CDR3 contains 19 residues. CDR1 MDHEN and CDR2 SYDVKM come from the germline V gene. The DNA for the CDR3 is TGTGCCAGCAGGCCTACCGGGACAGATATAGCCTTTATGAACACTGAAGCTTTCTTT. Protein: CASRPTGTDIAFMNTEAFF. Full variable domain (missing parts from reference TRBV28 and TRBJ1-1): DVKVTQSSRYLVKRTGEKVFLECVQDMDHENMFWYRQDPGLGLRLIYFSYDVKMKEKGDIPEGYSVSREKKERFSLILESASTNQTSMYLCASRPTGTDIAFMNTEAFFGQGTRLTVV.

This rearrangement joins TRBV13 to TRBJ2-7; TRBD2 aligns across 10 bases. CDR3 length: 16 residues. Germline V gene sequence: CDR1 PRHDT, CDR2 FYEKMQ (reference sequence). The V and J ends lost 5 bases and 2 bases, in that order; junction bases with no gene match: 9. The CDR3 protein is CASSRDIAGGTYEQYF. CDR3 bases: TGTGCCAGCAGCCGAGATATAGCGGGAGGTACCTACGAGCAGTACTTC.

This clone was detected once. This chain links TRBV5-1 with TRBJ1-2, with TRBD1 as a possible D gene (6 bases). Per the germline V gene, CDR1 is SGHRS and CDR2 is YFSETQ. The germline V and J ends were trimmed by 4 bases and 8 bases, with 18 bases remaining between them. The CDR3 has 14 residues. CDR3 sequence reads: CASSPTGSPGGYTF. The CDR3 nucleotides read TGCGCCAGCAGCCCTACAGGGTCCCCCGGAGGCTACACCTTC.

V gene TRBV11-2 combines with J gene TRBJ2-1; no clear D gene. The CDR3 is made up of 15 amino acids. V gave up 3 bases and J gave up 0 bases, with 9 bases separating them. Per the germline V gene, CDR1 is SGHAT and CDR2 is FQNNGV. DNA for the CDR3: TGTGCCAGCAGCTTTGTAGCTAACTCCTACAATGAGCAGTTCTTC. It yields the protein CASSFVANSYNEQFF.

The chain combines TRBV7-2 with TRBJ1-2; weak D call: TRBD1 (5 bases). CDR1 and CDR2 (germline): SGHTA, FQGNSA. The CDR3 is 12 amino acids. Trimming removed 5 bases at V and 3 bases at J, with 7 bases between. CDR3 in amino acids: CASSQGYYGYTF. For the CDR3, the DNA is TGTGCCAGCAGCCAGGGCTACTATGGCTACACCTTC.

This sequence joins TRBV7-7 and TRBJ2-1; 7 bases line up with TRBD1. CDR3 length equals 14 residues. Germline CDR1 reads SSHAT; CDR2 reads FNYEAQ (reference sequence). The V gene end was trimmed by 11 bases and the J gene end by 2 bases; junction bases not matched to a gene: 9. CDR3 in DNA: TGTGCCGGCCAGGGGACAGAAACCTACAATGAGCAGTTCTTC. Translation gives CAGQGTETYNEQFF.

The chain couples TRBV28 to TRBJ2-3; perhaps TRBD2 as D (6 bases). Trimming took 8 bases from V and 2 from J, leaving 8 bases between them. The CDR3 is 12 residues long. CDR1 is MDHEN and CDR2 is SYDVKM in the germline V gene. CDR3 protein: CASRDFTDTQYF. The CDR3 DNA follows: TGTGCCAGCCGGGACTTCACAGATACGCAGTATTTT.

The V call is TRBV11-3, the J call TRBJ2-7, with a weak D call TRBD1 (5 bases). CDR1 is SGHNT, CDR2 YENEEA, per germline. The CDR3 is 16 residues long. The V end lost 0 bases, the J end lost 0 bases, and 12 bases lay between the germline ends. CDR3 sequence reads: CASSLEGWGGSYEQYF. The CDR3 nucleotides are TGTGCCAGCAGCTTAGAGGGCTGGGGCGGCTCCTACGAGCAGTACTTC. The entire variable domain, with the rest obtained from reference TRBV11-3 and TRBJ2-7, is as follows: EAGVVQSPRYKIIEKKQPVAFWCNPISGHNTLYWYLQNLGQGPELLIRYENEEAVDDSQLPKDRFSAERLKGVDSTLKIQPAELGDSAVYLCASSLEGWGGSYEQYFGPGTRLTVT.

The chain recombines TRBV18 with TRBJ2-1; 8 bases fit TRBD2. J gave up 4 bases and V 4 bases, and 12 bases lay outside the gene matches. Germline-derived CDR1 and CDR2 are KGHSH and LQKENI. The CDR3 is 17 residues long. This CDR3 reads CASSRGWRAGVYNEQFF. The CDR3 bases are TGTGCCAGCTCACGGGGGTGGCGAGCGGGAGTTTACAATGAGCAGTTCTTC.

The gene calls are TRBV2 and TRBJ2-1; D might be TRBD2 (5 bases). The germline CDR1 and CDR2 sequences are SNHLY and FYNNEI. The CDR3 consists of 12 residues. Trimming stripped 6 bases from V and 2 bases from J, with 5 bases between. The CDR3 is CASRLAYNEQFF. CDR3 sequence (DNA): TGTGCCAGCAGACTAGCCTACAATGAGCAGTTCTTC. Using reference TRBV2 and TRBJ2-1 for the parts outside the CDR3, the full variable domain is EPEVTQTPSHQVTQMGQEVILRCVPISNHLYFYWYRQILGQKVEFLVSFYNNEISEKSEIFDDQFSVERPDGSNFTLKIRSTKLEDSAMYFCASRLAYNEQFFGPGTRLTVL.

The genes are TRBV12-5 and TRBJ1-2; D remains ambiguous. CDR3 size: 13 residues. Germline CDR1 reads LGHNT; CDR2 reads FRNRAP. V was clipped by 1 base and J by 5 bases, with 8 bases between them. CDR3 bases: TGTGCTAGTGGTTTGGGACAACGATATGGCTACACCTTC. Translating gives CASGLGQRYGYTF.

The CDR3 nucleotides are TGTGCCAGCAGCTTAGAGGCTAGCGGGAAAAATGAGCAGTTCTTC. Translated, it gives CASSLEASGKNEQFF. This sequence joins TRBV7-6 and TRBJ2-1; TRBD2 matches 9 bases. The germline V gene has CDR1 SGHVS and CDR2 FNYEAQ. This CDR3 region has 15 residues. Trimming cost V 1 base and J 7 bases; bases outside gene matches: 5.

The chain recombines TRBV2 with TRBJ2-2; 10 bases align to TRBD2. This CDR3 contains 15 residues. With 9 bases clipped from V and 5 bases from J, the junction kept 9 bases outside the gene matches. Germline V gene lookup returns CDR1 SNHLY and CDR2 FYNNEI. In nucleotides, the CDR3 is TGTGCCAGATCCTCTAGCGGGAGTGGGACCGGGGAGCTGTTTTTT. It yields the protein CARSSSGSGTGELFF.

This chain connects TRBV12-5 to TRBJ2-5, with no clear D. CDR3 length equals 14 residues. Trimming shortened V by 0 bases and J by 4 bases, and 9 bases separated the two germline ends. The V gene's germline CDR1 is LGHNT and CDR2 FRNRAP. CDR3 nucleotides: TGTGCTAGTGGTTTGGTAACTTCTGGAGAGACCCAGTACTTC. Translation gives CASGLVTSGETQYF.

The rearrangement uses TRBV11-1 and TRBJ2-5; the D gene is possibly TRBD1 (5 bases). CDR3 length equals 14 residues. Between the trimmed V and J ends, which lost 5 bases and 4 bases, there was a span of 14 bases. Germline assignment: CDR1 SGHAT and CDR2 FQDESV (reference sequence). This CDR3 reads CASSPDSQGETQYF. The CDR3 region has the DNA TGTGCCAGCAGCCCAGACTCTCAGGGAGAGACCCAGTACTTC.

The V and J genes are TRBV18 and TRBJ2-5; 7 bases are shared with TRBD1. The trim removed 3 bases at V and 2 bases at J, leaving 6 bases unmatched. CDR3 size: 15 residues. Germline V lookup: CDR1 KGHSH, CDR2 LQKENI. DNA for the CDR3: TGTGCCAGCTCACCCCAACACAGGGGACAAGAGACCCAGTACTTC. Encoded protein: CASSPQHRGQETQYF.

The chain recombines TRBV27 with TRBJ2-1; weak D call: TRBD2 (5 bases). Germline CDR1 is MNHEY and CDR2 is SMNVEV (reference sequence). V shed 4 bases and J shed 4 bases, with 11 bases lying between them. The CDR3 length is 14 residues. The CDR3 nucleotides are TGTGCCAGCAGTTCCATAGGAGGATACAATGAGCAGTTCTTC. The encoded protein is CASSSIGGYNEQFF.

This chain links TRBV5-4 with TRBJ2-3; TRBD2 matches at 8 bases. Germline values: CDR1 SGHNT, CDR2 YYREEE (reference sequence). J gave up 4 bases and V 2 bases, and 3 bases lay outside the gene matches. CDR3 length equals 14 residues. This CDR3 is CASSLGGRPDTQYF. The CDR3 DNA follows: TGTGCCAGCAGCTTAGGCGGGAGGCCAGATACGCAGTATTTT.

CDR3 in DNA: TGTGCCAGCAGGTTCTTACAGGGGGACGAGCAGTACTTC. Translation gives CASRFLQGDEQYF. This chain joins TRBV27 and TRBJ2-7; 8 bases align to TRBD1. The CDR3 loop spans 13 amino acids. V lost 6 bases and J lost 5; bases outside the gene matches: 6. The germline CDR1 and CDR2 sequences are MNHEY and SMNVEV (reference sequence).

The chain is built from TRBV10-1 and TRBJ2-7; 8 bases are shared with TRBD1. This CDR3 region has 14 residues. After removal of 2 bases from V and 5 bases from J, the junction contained 5 bases not matched to a gene. Germline assignment: CDR1 WNHNN and CDR2 SYGVQD (reference sequence). The CDR3 loop is CASSELDRADEQYF. CDR3 DNA sequence: TGCGCCAGCAGTGAGCTGGACAGGGCCGACGAGCAGTACTTC.

This clone was detected once. J is TRBJ2-1 and V is TRBV7-9; 8 positions agree with TRBD2. With V trimmed by 1 base and J by 7 bases, 6 bases remained unmatched. Germline V lookup: CDR1 SEHNR, CDR2 FQNEAQ (reference sequence). The CDR3 loop spans 15 amino acids. The CDR3, as DNA: TGTGCCAGCAGCTTAGGCGGGGGGCCGGGGAATGAGCAGTTCTTC. Its protein product is CASSLGGGPGNEQFF.

CDR3 bases: TGCGCCAGCAGCCCGCGAGCGGGGCCAGACTACGAGCAGTACTTC. Protein sequence: CASSPRAGPDYEQYF. V and J are TRBV4-3 and TRBJ2-7, with 7 bases identical to TRBD2. Germline assignment: CDR1 LGHNA and CDR2 YSLEER. Unmatched junction bases numbered 9, after V lost 4 bases and J lost 3 bases. The CDR3 sequence is 15 residues long.